Below are 13 T cell receptor beta chains sequenced from a single sample in a study of blood T cell repertoires in COVID-19. Some clones are missing from TCRdb's copy, which holds only in-frame ones; the method was immunoSEQ multiplex PCR. The sample consists of some 78,000 clones, about 91% of them appearing once. Sequencing was carried out using peripheral blood. The receptors stem from a man in his sixties or seventies with active or convalescent COVID-19.

V usage is TRBV2 and J usage is TRBJ1-5; D is possibly TRBD1 (5 bases). The length of the CDR3 is 15 residues. V dropped 4 bases and J dropped 0 bases, with 10 bases sitting between them. Germline V gives CDR1 SNHLY, CDR2 FYNNEI. The CDR3 DNA follows: TGTGCCAGCAGTGCTGACAGTCTTAGCAATCAGCCCCAGCATTTT. This gives the protein CASSADSLSNQPQHF.

The chain employs TRBV6-5 and TRBJ1-1; 8 positions agree with TRBD1. Germline V lookup: CDR1 MNHEY, CDR2 SVGAGI. The V gene end was trimmed by 5 bases and the J gene end by 4 bases; junction bases not matched to a gene: 3. The CDR3 runs 13 residues. CDR3 in amino acids: CASSQGARTEAFF. The CDR3 DNA reads as TGTGCCAGCAGTCAGGGGGCGCGCACTGAAGCTTTCTTT.

The DNA for the CDR3 is TGTGCCAGCAGCCTCGGGGTCAGCTCCTACAATGAGCAGTTCTTC. Amino acid sequence: CASSLGVSSYNEQFF. The chain carries TRBV6-6 and TRBJ2-1, with D perhaps TRBD2 (5 bases). V lost 6 bases and J 0 bases, leaving 12 bases between the germline ends. This CDR3 has 15 residues. Germline CDR1 and CDR2: MNHNY and SVGAGI (reference sequence).

This sequence joins TRBV5-6 and TRBJ1-2; D gene ambiguous. V lost 2 bases to trimming and J lost 0 bases, with 14 bases between them. The CDR3 length is 16 residues. Germline V gene sequence: CDR1 SGHDT, CDR2 YYEEEE. CDR3 nucleotide sequence: TGTGCCAGCAGCTTTTTTGAGAGAGTAGCTAACTATGGCTACACCTTC. The encoded protein is CASSFFERVANYGYTF. The full variable domain, in which reference TRBV5-6 and TRBJ1-2 provide the parts outside the CDR3, is DAGVTQSPTHLIKTRGQQVTLRCSPKSGHDTVSWYQQALGQGPQFIFQYYEEEERQRGNFPDRFSGHQFPNYSSELNVNALLLGDSALYLCASSFFERVANYGYTFGSGTRLTVV.

The genes are TRBV4-1 and TRBJ1-2; D remains ambiguous. Trimming left V 1 base short and J 2 bases short, with 8 bases between. Germline-derived CDR1 and CDR2 are MGHRA and YSYEKL. CDR3 length: 14 residues. The CDR3 nucleotides read TGCGCCAGCAGCCAAGGCGTCAAGAACTATGGCTACACCTTC. This sequence encodes CASSQGVKNYGYTF.

The J gene is TRBJ1-4, the V gene TRBV30, with 10 bases fitting TRBD1. From germline, CDR1 is GTSNPN and CDR2 SVGIG (reference sequence). This CDR3 is built from 13 residues. The CDR3, as DNA: TGTGCGTCGGACGGGACAGGGGACGAAAAACTGTTTTTT. This gives the protein CASDGTGDEKLFF.

The chain employs TRBV10-3 and TRBJ2-3, with TRBD1 identical over 7 bases. Germline-derived CDR1 and CDR2 are ENHRY and SYGVKD. The CDR3 spans 13 residues. The junction had 6 bases not matched to a gene; V was cut back by 10 bases and J by 2 bases. CDR3 coding DNA: TGTGCCAACCGGGACAGTACCACAGATACGCAGTATTTT. It translates to CANRDSTTDTQYF.

This clone was detected only once. The chain couples TRBV30 to TRBJ2-1, with D hard to call. The germline V and J ends were trimmed by 0 bases and 6 bases, with 9 bases remaining between them. The CDR3 totals 13 residues. The germline gives CDR1 GTSNPN, CDR2 SVGIG (reference sequence). The CDR3 DNA reads TGTGCCTGGAGTGTAACTGCTAGCAATGAGCAGTTCTTC. Residues: CAWSVTASNEQFF.

This clone was counted a single time. V is TRBV20-1 and J is TRBJ1-1; TRBD1 might be the D (6 bases). CDR1 DFQATT and CDR2 SNEGSKA come from the germline V gene (reference sequence). CDR3 size: 13 residues. V shed 3 bases and J shed 3 bases, with 11 bases lying between them. The CDR3 reads CSASPGADTEAFF. CDR3 sequence (DNA): TGCAGTGCTAGTCCAGGGGCGGACACTGAAGCTTTCTTT.

This chain connects TRBV6-4 to TRBJ2-1; 11 positions agree with TRBD2. The V gene's germline CDR1 is MRHNA and CDR2 SNTAGT. The ends lost 5 bases at V and 5 bases at J; junction bases unmatched: 5. The CDR3 is 15 amino acids. CDR3: CASSLAGGPHNEQFF. As DNA, the CDR3 is TGTGCCAGCAGTTTAGCGGGGGGGCCCCACAATGAGCAGTTCTTC.

This rearrangement joins TRBV15 to TRBJ2-7; TRBD1 might be the D (5 bases). The CDR3 consists of 14 residues. Trimming removed 0 bases at V and 5 bases at J, with 11 bases between. From germline, CDR1 is LNHNV and CDR2 YYDKDF (reference sequence). CDR3 sequence reads: CATSRDRSGHEQYF. In DNA form, the CDR3 reads TGTGCCACCAGCAGAGACAGGTCAGGGCACGAGCAGTACTTC.

The chain joins TRBV5-1 to TRBJ1-4; TRBD1 matches 7 bases. The CDR3 loop spans 18 amino acids. The germline V gene encodes CDR1 SGHRS and CDR2 YFSETQ. J gave up 0 bases and V 4 bases, and 12 bases lay outside the gene matches. CDR3 bases: TGCGCCAGCAGCGTGGGACAGAGCAGTCTCGCAACTAATGAAAAACTGTTTTTT. Protein sequence: CASSVGQSSLATNEKLFF.

A single count supports this clone. The chain employs TRBV19 and TRBJ2-3; 10 positions match TRBD2. This CDR3 region has 15 residues. CDR1 and CDR2 from the germline V gene are LNHDA and SQIVND (reference sequence). V shed 3 bases, J shed 1 base, and the junction held 1 base outside the gene matches. This CDR3 reads CASSILAGGTDTQYF. In nucleotides, the CDR3 is TGTGCCAGTAGTATCCTAGCGGGGGGCACAGATACGCAGTATTTT.